Included here is one T cell receptor beta chain sequence, with context. Its antigen has not been determined. This may come from a read error, since a much larger clone is one base off. The data were taken from a study of Graves' ophthalmopathy and Graves' hyperthyroidism (dated by TCRdb to 2016 to 2018). Study-level background: Stable hyperthyroidism was defined as no progression to ophthalmopathy within 18 months of follow-up. To explore V-J signatures distinguishing ophthalmopathy from hyperthyroidism, a discovery set of more than 95 patients (43 ophthalmopathy, 55 to 60 stable hyperthyroidism) was enrolled. Following sampling, methimazole starting at 30 mg daily was administered to hyperthyroidism patients, and high-dose intravenous methylprednisolone was administered to ophthalmopathy patients. An independent validation cohort was composed of roughly 18 hyperthyroidism patients and about 17 patients who later progressed from hyperthyroidism to ophthalmopathy. In several hyperthyroidism patients, the T-cell repertoires found in thyroid tissue were compared with those found in blood. In total, around 130 blood samples were TCR-sequenced: fewer than 50 ophthalmopathy, approximately 75 hyperthyroidism and roughly 17 hyperthyroidism-to-ophthalmopathy patients. The study used TCR beta repertoire signatures to distinguish Graves' ophthalmopathy from Graves' hyperthyroidism and to predict progression to ophthalmopathy.

The hyperthyroidism patients were 18 to 65 years old and newly diagnosed, with a disease duration of less than 2 months. Patients with other autoimmune diseases, uncontrolled infections, pregnancy or lactation were excluded from the study. Diagnosis relied on clinical symptoms, serum thyroxine, TRAb, thyroid ultrasound and orbital computed tomography. Trizol reagent was used to extract the total RNA, and its quality was then checked on an Agilent 2100 Bioanalyzer. At the junction V is shortened by 3 bases and J by 3 bases; bases outside the gene matches: 8. The CDR3 runs 16 residues from the cysteine to the phenylalanine. The read is trimmed to its CDR3 DNA, 48 bases read in frame from base 1. CDR1 DFQATT and CDR2 SNEGSKA are derived from the germline V gene (reference sequence). The full study reports these points: No statistical method was used to predetermine the sample size, and group allocation was not hidden from the investigators. Most expanded thyroid clonotypes with frequency above 0.001 were also detected in blood, suggesting blood repertoires may reflect the thyroid immune response. The 13-signature model separated ophthalmopathy from stable hyperthyroidism with approximately 90% sensitivity and 81% to 82% specificity in cross-validation, and 80%/75% in the test set. In validation, the model predicted ophthalmopathy progression with 70.59% sensitivity and 72.22% specificity; about a dozen predicted patients were CT-confirmed with GO in a median of approximately six months.

TCR beta CDR3 regions were amplified from RNA transcripts for repertoire sequencing. The first round of RT-PCR was done with HTBI primers and the Qiagen OneStep RT-PCR kit, and was followed by a second round of multiplex PCR, then size selection and purification. The libraries underwent paired-end sequencing with 100 bp reads on an Illumina HiSeq2000. As for the original processing: SOAPnuke was used for read processing, and reads with adapters, uncalled bases, a mean Phred below 15, or no exact constant-primer or identifier match were discarded. High-quality paired reads were merged with COPE v1.2.5. Clonotypes were defined as unique nucleotide sequences and were aligned to IMGT TRB V, D and J references using MiTCR v1.1. The analysis was limited to V-J combinations with a frequency above 0.0001, which together covered just over 98% of the repertoires. For each V-J combination, a TCR clonal expansion and chaos score was defined as the ratio of F50 clonal expansion to chaos observed in the TCRdist matrix. Welch's t-statistics and random forest were used to reduce the features to about a dozen V-J combinations, which were then used as input to a naive Bayes classifier. The Morisita-Horn index was used to measure how similar the thyroid and blood repertoires were. TCRdb reprocessed the public reads (quality trimming at Q25 with fastp, clone calling with MiXCR) and kept in-frame beta chains. Each CDR3 protein appears once, grouped with its most common genes and DNA. The V and J calls and clone size come from TCRdb's table, not from the authors' own analysis. The sample includes roughly 1.1 million distinct CDR3 sequences, with roughly two fifths observed a single time. The ten most abundant clones make up 11% of the sample.

Specimen: peripheral blood or thyroid tissue (not recorded which). The sequence links TRBV20-1 to TRBJ2-7, with TRBD2 matching 13 junction bases. This TCR was recovered from an adult man with Graves' hyperthyroidism. The sequence in DNA is TGCAGTGCTAGCTCCGGGACTAGCGGGACCCGCTACGAGCAGTACTTC. The translation is CSASSGTSGTRYEQYF.